The entry that follows covers one T cell receptor beta chain sequence. TCRdb keeps only in-frame clones here, not all; method: immunoSEQ multiplex PCR. The top ten clones hold about 3.9% of a sample with 250,000 or so clones, about 83% of them seen once. The data stem from a study of blood T cell repertoires in COVID-19. Those who participated ranged in age from about 18 to 89 years and resided in under 25 US areas. V was trimmed by 1 base and J by 8 bases, leaving 9 bases between them. The CDR3 sequence is 13 residues long. Germline V CDR1 and CDR2: SEHNR, FQNEAQ (reference sequence). Sequencing was performed on PBMCs or T cells enriched from blood (not recorded which). The TCR originated in a middle-aged woman who had been exposed to COVID-19. The chain combines TRBV7-9 with TRBJ1-5; D gene uncertain. Written as DNA, the CDR3 is TGTGCCAGCAGCTTAGAGTTTGCGGAGCCCCAGCATTTT. Translation gives CASSLEFAEPQHF.